This TCR beta chain was sequenced during a study of T-cell memory formation after mild COVID-19. For the study at large: Largely, TCR clusters stayed within a single donor.

Comments on this clonotype: Antigen unknown.

This CDR3 is 12 amino acids long. Germline lookup yields CDR1 SGHRS and CDR2 YFSETQ. Trimming stripped 4 bases from V and 8 bases from J, with 12 bases between. Study-wide results and limits: Shrinking CD4+ clones resided mostly in CM and EM, and CD8+ ones in EMRA. Contracting clones from day 15 to 85 had balanced CD4/CD8; later expanders favoured CD4+.

TCRdb processed the 5' RACE reads anew with MiXCR; each CDR3 protein has one entry. The sample contains a few hundred thousand distinct CDR3 sequences, approximately 16% of which appear only once. This clonotype was obtained from a young man who had mild COVID-19 (a few samples of this study predate the infection). Cell type and time point are not known. This chain links TRBV5-1 with TRBJ1-2; no clear D gene. What was sequenced was PBMCs or a T cell subset sorted from them (not recorded which). The CDR3 DNA reads as TGCGCCAGCAGCCCCGGGCCAATCGGCTACACCTTC. Translated: CASSPGPIGYTF.